One TCR beta chain is described in this entry. The repertoire was sequenced with immunoSEQ multiplex PCR; TCRdb's copy has only in-frame clones and lacks some. The top ten clones hold about 1.2% of a sample with 380,000 or so clones, roughly 77% of them seen once. Looked up from germline, CDR1 is ENHRY and CDR2 is SYGVKD. The CDR3 loop spans 15 amino acids. The germline V and J ends were trimmed by 3 bases and 4 bases, with 15 bases remaining between them. This sample is drawn from a study of blood T cell repertoires in COVID-19. V usage is TRBV10-3 and J usage is TRBJ1-1; D is undetermined. The source of this sequence is a human donor with acute or convalescent COVID-19. The donor label of this sample is uncertain. The source material was peripheral blood. CDR3 sequence reads: CAISDPARDVTEAFF. In DNA, the CDR3 is TGTGCCATCAGTGATCCTGCCCGGGATGTCACTGAAGCTTTCTTT.